A few counts support the clone carrying this TCR beta chain. The data stem from a study of T cells after yellow fever vaccination. One entry per CDR3 protein results from TCRdb running MiXCR on the 5' RACE reads. The table lists about 330,000 distinct CDR3 sequences, 7% to 10% of them singletons. Germline CDR1 LGHDT, CDR2 YNNKEL (reference sequence). The CDR3 consists of 13 residues. The V gene lost 3 bases and the J gene lost 9 bases, with 14 bases spanning the gap. The sequence came from a man younger than 35 who received the YFV17D yellow fever vaccine. The chain uses TRBV3-1 and TRBJ1-1; tentatively, D is TRBD1 (5 bases). The sequencing used PBMCs, collected about 49 days after the first yellow fever vaccination. The CDR3 region is CASSHEGRGKAFF. The CDR3 DNA is TGTGCCAGCAGCCACGAAGGAAGGGGCAAAGCTTTCTTT.